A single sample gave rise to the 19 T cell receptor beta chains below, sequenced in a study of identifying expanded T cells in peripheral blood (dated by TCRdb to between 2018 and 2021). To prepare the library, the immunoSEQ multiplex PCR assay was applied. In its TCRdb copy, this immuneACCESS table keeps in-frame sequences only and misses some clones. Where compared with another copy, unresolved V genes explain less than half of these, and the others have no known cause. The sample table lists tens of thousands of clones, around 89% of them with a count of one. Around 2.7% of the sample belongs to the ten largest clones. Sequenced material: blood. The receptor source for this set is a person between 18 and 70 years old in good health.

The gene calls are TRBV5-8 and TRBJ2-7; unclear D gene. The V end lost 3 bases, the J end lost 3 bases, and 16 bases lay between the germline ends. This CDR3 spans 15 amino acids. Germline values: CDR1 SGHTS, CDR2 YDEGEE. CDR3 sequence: CASSSPLDGFYEQYF. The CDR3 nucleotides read TGTGCCAGCAGCTCACCTCTGGACGGATTCTACGAGCAGTACTTC.

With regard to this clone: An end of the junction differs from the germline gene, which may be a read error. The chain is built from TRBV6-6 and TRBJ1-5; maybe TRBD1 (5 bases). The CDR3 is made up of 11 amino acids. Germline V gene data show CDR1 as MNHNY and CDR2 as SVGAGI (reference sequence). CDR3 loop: CASSLGTDRVF. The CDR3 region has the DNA TGTGCCAGCAGTTTGGGGACGGATAGAGTTTTT.

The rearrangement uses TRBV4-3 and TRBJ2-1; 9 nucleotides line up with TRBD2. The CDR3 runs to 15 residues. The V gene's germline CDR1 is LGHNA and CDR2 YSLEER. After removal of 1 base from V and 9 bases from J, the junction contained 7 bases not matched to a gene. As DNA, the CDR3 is TGCGCCAGCAGCCAAGCGGCGGGGGGGCTAGGTGAGCAGTTCTTC. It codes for CASSQAAGGLGEQFF.

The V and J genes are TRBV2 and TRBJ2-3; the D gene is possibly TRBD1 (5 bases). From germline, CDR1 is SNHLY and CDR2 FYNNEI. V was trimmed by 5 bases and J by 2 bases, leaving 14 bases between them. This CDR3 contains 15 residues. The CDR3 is CASSRTRSLTDTQYF. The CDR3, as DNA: TGTGCCAGCAGTAGGACACGCTCTCTCACAGATACGCAGTATTTT.

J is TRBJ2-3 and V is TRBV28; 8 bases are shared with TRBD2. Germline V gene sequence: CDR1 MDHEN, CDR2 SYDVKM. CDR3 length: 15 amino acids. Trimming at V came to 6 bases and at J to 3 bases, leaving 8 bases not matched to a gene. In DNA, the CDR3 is TGTGCCAGCAGCCCATCGGGACTAGGAACAGATACGCAGTATTTT. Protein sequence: CASSPSGLGTDTQYF. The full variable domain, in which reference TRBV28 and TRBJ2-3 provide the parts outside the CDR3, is DVKVTQSSRYLVKRTGEKVFLECVQDMDHENMFWYRQDPGLGLRLIYFSYDVKMKEKGDIPEGYSVSREKKERFSLILESASTNQTSMYLCASSPSGLGTDTQYFGPGTRLTVL.

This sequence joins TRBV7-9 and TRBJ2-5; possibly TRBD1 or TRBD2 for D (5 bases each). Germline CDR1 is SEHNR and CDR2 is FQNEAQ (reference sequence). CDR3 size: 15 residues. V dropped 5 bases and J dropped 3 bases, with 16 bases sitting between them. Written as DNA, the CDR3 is TGTGCCAGCAGCCAAAAGGCAGGGAGAGAAGAGACCCAGTACTTC. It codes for CASSQKAGREETQYF.

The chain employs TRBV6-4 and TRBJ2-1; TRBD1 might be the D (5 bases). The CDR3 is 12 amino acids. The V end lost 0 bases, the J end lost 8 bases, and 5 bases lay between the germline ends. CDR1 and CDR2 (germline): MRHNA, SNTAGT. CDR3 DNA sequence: TGTGCCAGCAGTGACTCAGGGGATGAGCAGTTCTTC. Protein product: CASSDSGDEQFF.

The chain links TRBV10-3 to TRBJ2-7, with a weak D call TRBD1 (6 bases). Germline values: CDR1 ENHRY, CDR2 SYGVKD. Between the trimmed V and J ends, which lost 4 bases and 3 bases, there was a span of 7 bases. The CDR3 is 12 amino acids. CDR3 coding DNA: TGTGCCATCAGTGGGACAGACTACGAGCAGTACTTC. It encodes CAISGTDYEQYF.

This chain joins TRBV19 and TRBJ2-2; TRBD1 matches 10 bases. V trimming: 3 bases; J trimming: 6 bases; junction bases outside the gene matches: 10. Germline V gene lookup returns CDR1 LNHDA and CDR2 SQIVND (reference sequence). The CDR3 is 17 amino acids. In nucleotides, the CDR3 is TGTGCCAGTAGTATCAAGGGACAGGGGTTAATGTCCGGGGAGCTGTTTTTT. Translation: CASSIKGQGLMSGELFF.

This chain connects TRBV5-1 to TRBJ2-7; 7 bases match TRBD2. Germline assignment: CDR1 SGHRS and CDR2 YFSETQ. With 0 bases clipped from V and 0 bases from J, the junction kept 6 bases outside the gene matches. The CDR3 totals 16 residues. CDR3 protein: CASSLGSLAASYEQYF. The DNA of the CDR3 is TGCGCCAGCAGCTTGGGTAGTCTAGCGGCCTCCTACGAGCAGTACTTC.

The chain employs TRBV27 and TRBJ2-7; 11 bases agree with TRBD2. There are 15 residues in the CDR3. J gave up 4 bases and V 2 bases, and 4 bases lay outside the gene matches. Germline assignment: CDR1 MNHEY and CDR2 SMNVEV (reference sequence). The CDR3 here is CASSLATSGTYEQYF. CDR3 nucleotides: TGTGCCAGCAGTTTAGCGACTAGCGGGACTTACGAGCAGTACTTC.

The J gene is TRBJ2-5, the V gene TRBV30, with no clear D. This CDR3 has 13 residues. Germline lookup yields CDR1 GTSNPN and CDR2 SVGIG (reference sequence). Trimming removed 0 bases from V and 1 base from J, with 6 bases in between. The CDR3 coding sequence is TGTGCCTGGAGTGTGGGATTCCAAGAGACCCAGTACTTC. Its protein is CAWSVGFQETQYF.

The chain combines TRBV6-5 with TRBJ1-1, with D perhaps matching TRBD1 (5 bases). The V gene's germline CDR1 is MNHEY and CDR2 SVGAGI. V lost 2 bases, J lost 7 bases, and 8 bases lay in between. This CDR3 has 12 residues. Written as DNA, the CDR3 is TGTGCCAGCAGTTACGGGACGGGTGAAGCTTTCTTT. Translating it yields CASSYGTGEAFF.

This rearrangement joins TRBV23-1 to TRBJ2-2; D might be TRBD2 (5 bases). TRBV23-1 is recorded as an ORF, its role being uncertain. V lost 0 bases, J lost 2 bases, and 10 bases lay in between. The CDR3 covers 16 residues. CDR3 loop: CASSQSLGRNTGELFF. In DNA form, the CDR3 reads TGCGCCAGCAGTCAATCGCTGGGGAGAAACACCGGGGAGCTGTTTTTT.

CDR3: CASSLRWDEQFF. As DNA, the CDR3 is TGTGCCAGCAGCTTGAGATGGGATGAGCAGTTCTTC. The V and J genes are TRBV5-6 and TRBJ2-1; D uncertain. The V gene's germline CDR1 is SGHDT and CDR2 YYEEEE. V lost 1 base and J lost 8, with 7 bases in between. This CDR3 region has 12 residues.

CDR3 DNA: TGCGCCAGCAGCTGGGCGGGACAGGGCAAATTGGATACGCAGTATTTT. It is translated as CASSWAGQGKLDTQYF. The chain employs TRBV5-1 and TRBJ2-3, with TRBD1 matching over 9 bases. The CDR3 has 16 amino acids. V shed 3 bases and J 6 bases; nucleotides not matched to a gene: 11. The germline V gene encodes CDR1 SGHRS and CDR2 YFSETQ. Combining the CDR3 with reference TRBV5-1 and TRBJ2-3 gives the whole variable domain KAGVTQTPRYLIKTRGQQVTLSCSPISGHRSVSWYQQTPGQGLQFLFEYFSETQRNKGNFPGRFSGRQFSNSRSEMNVSTLELGDSALYLCASSWAGQGKLDTQYFGPGTRLTVL.

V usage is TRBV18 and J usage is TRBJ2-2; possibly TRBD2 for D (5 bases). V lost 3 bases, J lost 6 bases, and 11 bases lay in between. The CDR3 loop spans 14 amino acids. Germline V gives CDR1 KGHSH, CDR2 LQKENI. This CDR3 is CASSPSEAPGELFF. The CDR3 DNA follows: TGTGCCAGCTCACCTTCGGAGGCCCCCGGGGAGCTGTTTTTT.

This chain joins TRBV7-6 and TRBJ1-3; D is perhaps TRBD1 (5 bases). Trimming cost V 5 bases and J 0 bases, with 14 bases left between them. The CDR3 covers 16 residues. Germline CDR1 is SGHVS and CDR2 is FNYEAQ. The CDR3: CASSTPTVSSGNTIYF. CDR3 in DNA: TGTGCCAGCAGCACACCGACAGTGAGCTCTGGAAACACCATATATTTT.

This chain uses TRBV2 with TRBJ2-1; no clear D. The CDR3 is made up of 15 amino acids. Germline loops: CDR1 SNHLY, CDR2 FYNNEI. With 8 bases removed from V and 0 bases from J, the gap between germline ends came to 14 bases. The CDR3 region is CASWTGRFSYNEQFF. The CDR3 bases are TGTGCCAGCTGGACGGGTCGCTTCTCCTACAATGAGCAGTTCTTC.